These 23 T cell receptor beta chains came from one sample sequenced in a study of blood T cell repertoires in COVID-19. Sequencing was performed with immunoSEQ multiplex PCR; in TCRdb, only in-frame clones are kept and a portion is missing. The data hold about 310,000 clones, with approximately 89% observed a single time. The sample consisted of PBMCs or T cells enriched from blood (not recorded which). The receptor set was obtained from a woman aged 25 to 45 who had recovered from COVID-19.

The J gene is TRBJ2-1, the V gene TRBV7-3; 7 positions match TRBD1. Per germline, CDR1 SGHTA and CDR2 FQGTGA. J lost 5 bases, V lost 5 bases, and 9 bases had no gene match. The CDR3 runs 15 residues. The CDR3 nucleotides read TGTGCCAGCAGCCCCGACAGGGCCCTAAACAATGAGCAGTTCTTC. It encodes CASSPDRALNNEQFF.

The genes are TRBV3-1 (or the pseudogene TRBV3-2) and TRBJ2-1; unclear D gene. CDR1 is LGHDT and CDR2 is YNNKEL in the germline V gene (reference sequence). The CDR3 is made up of 13 amino acids. V gave up 6 bases and J gave up 7 bases, with 13 bases separating them. In DNA, the CDR3 is TGTGCCAGCAGACACTACGAGTCGAATGAGCAGTTCTTC. Translation gives CASRHYESNEQFF.

The chain links TRBV9 to TRBJ2-5; maybe TRBD2 (6 bases). The CDR3 loop spans 13 amino acids. CDR1 and CDR2 (germline): SGDLS, YYNGEE. Trimming took 3 bases from V and 1 from J, leaving 7 bases between them. As DNA, the CDR3 is TGTGCCAGCAGCGCGGGGGTCCAAGAGACCCAGTACTTC. Its protein is CASSAGVQETQYF.

The V gene is TRBV5-4, the J gene TRBJ2-7; TRBD2 matches at 7 bases. CDR1 is SGHNT, CDR2 YYREEE, per germline (reference sequence). J was trimmed by 2 bases and V by 1 base; bases with no gene match: 6. This CDR3 is built from 15 residues. The CDR3 spells CASSLYGRPTYEQYF. The CDR3 bases are TGTGCCAGCAGCTTGTACGGGAGGCCGACCTACGAGCAGTACTTC.

The gene calls are TRBV18 and TRBJ1-1; TRBD1 might be the D (6 bases). The CDR3 is made up of 15 amino acids. The germline CDR1 and CDR2 sequences are KGHSH and LQKENI. The V end lost 6 bases, the J end lost 5 bases, and 19 bases lay between the germline ends. The CDR3 DNA reads TGTGCCAGCTCCTTCGCTACAGGGCTCGGGACTGAAGCTTTCTTT. It translates to CASSFATGLGTEAFF.

This clone appeared a single time. The V call is TRBV20-1, the J call TRBJ1-1; 7 bases match TRBD1. The CDR3 sequence is 11 residues long. Germline CDR1 and CDR2: DFQATT and SNEGSKA (reference sequence). The junction had 6 bases not matched to a gene; V was cut back by 6 bases and J by 8 bases. This CDR3 reads CSATQDREAFF. In DNA form, the CDR3 reads TGCAGTGCGACCCAGGACAGGGAAGCTTTCTTT.

This chain links TRBV30 with TRBJ1-2, with a possible D match to TRBD1 (6 bases). This CDR3 contains 15 residues. Germline CDR1 GTSNPN, CDR2 SVGIG (reference sequence). V dropped 0 bases and J dropped 3 bases, with 14 bases sitting between them. CDR3 sequence (DNA): TGTGCCTGGAGTGTTGGCGGGGGGCGTCACTATGGCTACACCTTC. The encoded protein is CAWSVGGGRHYGYTF.

CDR3 coding DNA: TGTGCGCCGGGGGGGGACACCGCCGGGGAGCTGTTTTTT. Protein sequence: CAPGGDTAGELFF. This sequence joins TRBV2 and TRBJ2-2; TRBD2 matches 8 bases. Germline V lookup: CDR1 SNHLY, CDR2 FYNNEI. The CDR3 length is 13 residues.

The CDR3 nucleotides are TGCAGCGTTCGCAGGGAACAAGAGACCCAGTACTTC. Protein sequence: CSVRREQETQYF. The rearrangement joins TRBV29-1 to TRBJ2-5; TRBD1 might be the D (5 bases). CDR3 size: 12 residues. The V end lost 5 bases, the J end lost 2 bases, and 9 bases lay between the germline ends. CDR1 is SQVTM and CDR2 is ANQGSEA in the germline V gene.

This clone was counted a single time. This chain joins TRBV28 and TRBJ2-1; 8 bases align to TRBD2. V was pared by 6 bases and J by 8 bases, with 6 bases of the junction left unmatched. Germline V gene data show CDR1 as MDHEN and CDR2 as SYDVKM. This CDR3 spans 13 amino acids. CDR3 amino acids: CASRAGGHYEQFF. CDR3 nucleotide sequence: TGTGCCAGCAGGGCGGGGGGACACTATGAGCAGTTCTTC.

This clone was seen a single time. The chain employs TRBV28 and TRBJ1-5, with D tentatively TRBD1 (5 bases). Trimming stripped 4 bases from V and 5 bases from J, with 15 bases between. Germline CDR1 MDHEN, CDR2 SYDVKM. The CDR3 is 15 amino acids. The CDR3 protein is CASSWVRVGDQPQHF. The DNA of the CDR3 is TGTGCCAGCAGTTGGGTCAGGGTTGGGGATCAGCCCCAGCATTTT.

The chain employs TRBV4-1 and TRBJ2-3, with 13 bases lining up with TRBD2. The J segment lost 6 bases and the V segment lost 4 bases, leaving 22 bases of the junction unmatched. Germline-derived CDR1 and CDR2 are MGHRA and YSYEKL. The CDR3 runs to 21 residues. CDR3 DNA: TGCGCCAGCAGCCCAAGCTCGGGACTAGCGGGACTCCGTTCTAAGGGGGATACGCAGTATTTT. It is translated as CASSPSSGLAGLRSKGDTQYF.

This chain connects TRBV3-1 (or the pseudogene TRBV3-2) to TRBJ2-1, with 8 bases lining up with TRBD2. CDR1 and CDR2 (germline): LGHDT, YNNKEL (reference sequence). The CDR3 contains 16 residues. V gave up 2 bases and J gave up 8 bases; unmatched junction bases: 11. The DNA for the CDR3 is TGTGCCAGCAGCCAACCCCTGGCGGGAGGCGTCGATGAGCAGTTCTTC. This sequence encodes CASSQPLAGGVDEQFF.

This chain links TRBV5-8 with TRBJ2-2; TRBD2 matches 9 bases. CDR3 length: 18 residues. Trimming cost V 0 bases and J 0 bases; bases outside gene matches: 6. CDR1 is SGHTS, CDR2 YDEGEE, per germline. CDR3 DNA: TGTGCCAGCAGCTTGGCCGTGACTAGCGGAGCGAACACCGGGGAGCTGTTTTTT. Translation gives CASSLAVTSGANTGELFF.

The CDR3 here is CASNRGRLETQYF. As DNA, the CDR3 is TGCGCCAGCAATCGCGGGAGACTGGAGACCCAGTACTTC. The chain carries TRBV10-2 and TRBJ2-5, with 7 bases that match TRBD2. The CDR3 sequence is 13 residues long. The J segment lost 5 bases and the V segment lost 7 bases, leaving 7 bases of the junction unmatched. Germline V gives CDR1 WSHSY, CDR2 SAAADI.

The gene calls are TRBV7-2 and TRBJ2-7, with 13 bases identical to TRBD2. Germline trimming cut 5 bases from V and 6 bases from J; bases unmatched to any gene: 7. This CDR3 spans 15 amino acids. CDR1 is SGHTA and CDR2 is FQGNSA in the germline V gene. The CDR3 here is CASSPRTSGSREQYF. The CDR3, as DNA: TGTGCCAGCAGCCCAAGGACTAGCGGGAGTCGCGAGCAGTACTTC. Looking up the rest from reference TRBV7-2 and TRBJ2-7 gives the full variable domain: GAGVSQSPSNKVTEKGKDVELRCDPISGHTALYWYRQSLGQGLEFLIYFQGNSAPDKSGLPSDRFSAERTGGSVSTLTIQRTQQEDSAVYLCASSPRTSGSREQYFGPGTRLTVT.

The chain combines TRBV5-1 with TRBJ2-7, with 7 bases aligning to TRBD1. J lost 5 bases, V lost 7 bases, and 12 bases had no gene match. The CDR3 has 14 residues. In germline, CDR1 is SGHRS, CDR2 YFSETQ. In DNA, the CDR3 is TGCGCCAGCGCCCCGACAGGGCAAGGAGACGAGCAGTACTTC. Translation gives CASAPTGQGDEQYF.

The chain carries TRBV15 and TRBJ1-5; D ambiguous. V gave up 1 base and J gave up 5 bases, with 12 bases separating them. This CDR3 has 15 amino acids. Germline CDR1 LNHNV, CDR2 YYDKDF (reference sequence). The CDR3 region is CATSRVRDHDQPQHF. In DNA form, the CDR3 reads TGTGCCACCAGCAGAGTCCGGGATCACGATCAGCCCCAGCATTTT.

This sequence joins TRBV19 and TRBJ2-3, with a possible D match to TRBD2 (5 bases). Germline CDR1 reads LNHDA; CDR2 reads SQIVND (reference sequence). This CDR3 has 15 amino acids. The V and J ends lost 3 bases and 4 bases respectively, with 14 bases between them. The CDR3, as DNA: TGTGCCAGTAGTATCTTGAGGGAGTCCCCAGATACGCAGTATTTT. This codes for CASSILRESPDTQYF. The variable domain in full, completed from reference TRBV19 and TRBJ2-3, reads DGGITQSPKYLFRKEGQNVTLSCEQNLNHDAMYWYRQDPGQGLRLIYYSQIVNDFQKGDIAEGYSVSREKKESFPLTVTSAQKNPTAFYLCASSILRESPDTQYFGPGTRLTVL.

The chain employs TRBV19 and TRBJ2-1; tentatively, D is TRBD1 (7 bases). The V and J ends lost 11 bases and 0 bases respectively, with 17 bases between them. Germline lookup yields CDR1 LNHDA and CDR2 SQIVND (reference sequence). This CDR3 is built from 15 residues. The DNA of the CDR3 is TGTGCCGGAGGGACAGCCCAGAGCTCCTACAATGAGCAGTTCTTC. Protein sequence: CAGGTAQSSYNEQFF.

This chain connects TRBV6-6 to TRBJ1-1; perhaps TRBD1 as D (5 bases). The germline V gene has CDR1 MNHNY and CDR2 SVGAGI (reference sequence). The germline V and J ends were trimmed by 8 bases and 4 bases, with 11 bases remaining between them. The CDR3 spans 12 residues. The CDR3 bases are TGTGCCAGCGGGGGGGGTGGCACTGAAGCTTTCTTT. Translation gives CASGGGGTEAFF.

There are a few counts of this clone. This sequence joins TRBV11-2 and TRBJ2-3, with a possible D match to TRBD1 (5 bases). Germline V lookup: CDR1 SGHAT, CDR2 FQNNGV. V shed 5 bases and J shed 8 bases, with 20 bases lying between them. This CDR3 is 15 amino acids long. This chain's CDR3 is CASSTRYGPDSTQYF. The CDR3 nucleotides read TGTGCCAGCAGCACCCGATACGGACCCGACAGTACGCAGTATTTT.

This chain joins TRBV7-6 and TRBJ2-5, with D uncertain. Trimming pared 1 base from V and 0 bases from J, leaving 6 bases between. This CDR3 spans 14 amino acids. Germline CDR1 reads SGHVS; CDR2 reads FNYEAQ. The CDR3 DNA is TGTGCCAGCAGCTTAGGCAGGTACCAAGAGACCCAGTACTTC. It yields the protein CASSLGRYQETQYF.